A single sample gave rise to the 16 T cell receptor beta chains below, sequenced in a study of CD8+ T cells in alopecia areata. Extracted from the samples, RNA was reverse transcribed into cDNA to serve as the sequencing template. Using immunoSEQ multiplex PCR, the repertoire was profiled, and TCRdb retains in-frame clones only, with some absent. Here the sample spans more than 100,000 clones, 45% to 60% being singletons. Sequences were derived from CD4+ T cells sorted from blood, sampled at week 0. These TCRs come from a human donor with alopecia areata.

The genes are TRBV27 and TRBJ2-7; 9 bases align to TRBD2. V lost 4 bases and J lost 3; bases outside the gene matches: 7. The V gene's germline CDR1 is MNHEY and CDR2 SMNVEV (reference sequence). The CDR3 has 15 residues. CDR3 loop: CASSSEGLAFYEQYF. The CDR3 coding sequence is TGTGCCAGCAGTTCAGAAGGACTAGCGTTCTACGAGCAGTACTTC.

This sequence joins TRBV18 and TRBJ1-1; the match to TRBD1 covers 7 bases. The CDR3 sequence is 15 residues long. Germline CDR1 is KGHSH and CDR2 is LQKENI. J was trimmed by 3 bases and V by 0 bases; bases with no gene match: 4. CDR3 residues: CASSPPPGTDTEAFF. The CDR3 region has the DNA TGTGCCAGCTCACCACCGCCCGGGACAGACACTGAAGCTTTCTTT.

This clone came up once. V is TRBV29-1 and J is TRBJ2-5; D is perhaps TRBD2 (6 bases). This CDR3 region has 13 residues. Germline loops: CDR1 SQVTM, CDR2 ANQGSEA. The V gene lost 5 bases and the J gene lost 5 bases, with 15 bases spanning the gap. The CDR3 sequence: CSVSTSLWETQYF. The CDR3 nucleotides are TGCAGCGTTTCGACTAGTCTTTGGGAGACCCAGTACTTC. Combining the CDR3 with reference TRBV29-1 and TRBJ2-5 gives the whole variable domain SAVISQKPSRDICQRGTSLTIQCQVDSQVTMMFWYRQQPGQSLTLIATANQGSEATYESGFVIDKFPISRPNLTFSTLTVSNMSPEDSSIYLCSVSTSLWETQYFGPGTRLLVL.

The gene calls are TRBV7-9 and TRBJ2-2; D not certain. Trimming shortened V by 2 bases and J by 4 bases, and 5 bases separated the two germline ends. Germline CDR1 and CDR2: SEHNR and FQNEAQ (reference sequence). This CDR3 comprises 13 residues. The CDR3 bases are TGTGCCAGCAGCTTATATGCCACCGGGGAGCTGTTTTTT. This gives the protein CASSLYATGELFF.

CDR3 DNA: TGTGCCAGCAGATTCGGGACGGACTCCTACGAGCAGTACTTC. Its protein is CASRFGTDSYEQYF. The chain carries TRBV2 and TRBJ2-7; the D call may be TRBD1 or TRBD2 (5 bases each). CDR1 SNHLY and CDR2 FYNNEI come from the germline V gene. V lost 6 bases and J lost 0, with 12 bases in between. This CDR3 is built from 14 residues.

The chain joins TRBV7-3 to TRBJ1-1; D call uncertain. V was trimmed by 5 bases and J by 3 bases, leaving 10 bases between them. Per the germline V gene, CDR1 is SGHTA and CDR2 is FQGTGA. The CDR3 extends over 13 amino acids. CDR3 region: CASSLGLHTEAFF. Here the CDR3 DNA reads TGTGCCAGCAGCCTCGGGCTCCACACTGAAGCTTTCTTT.

This rearrangement joins TRBV29-1 to TRBJ1-5; D uncertain. V was cut by 4 bases and J by 3 bases, with 7 bases left in between. This CDR3 spans 12 amino acids. Per germline, CDR1 SQVTM and CDR2 ANQGSEA. The DNA for the CDR3 is TGCAGCGTTGGGGAGAACAATCAGCCCCAGCATTTT. It encodes CSVGENNQPQHF. The full variable domain, rest sourced from reference TRBV29-1 and TRBJ1-5, is SAVISQKPSRDICQRGTSLTIQCQVDSQVTMMFWYRQQPGQSLTLIATANQGSEATYESGFVIDKFPISRPNLTFSTLTVSNMSPEDSSIYLCSVGENNQPQHFGDGTRLSIL.

This chain uses TRBV4-3 with TRBJ2-3, with 7 nucleotides matching TRBD1. After removal of 6 bases from V and 5 bases from J, the junction contained 5 bases not matched to a gene. The CDR3 length is 13 residues. Germline CDR1 reads LGHNA; CDR2 reads YSLEER. The CDR3 loop is CASSQRQGDTQYF. CDR3 DNA: TGCGCCAGCAGTCAAAGACAGGGAGATACGCAGTATTTT.

This clone was detected only a few times. The chain has TRBV7-8 and TRBJ1-1; D is possibly TRBD1 (6 bases). V lost 5 bases to trimming and J lost 5 bases, with 21 bases between them. CDR1 is SGHVS, CDR2 FQNEAQ, per germline. This CDR3 contains 16 residues. DNA for the CDR3: TGTGCCAGCAGCCTCGGACTAGTAGGGGGAGGGACTGAAGCTTTCTTT. Translation: CASSLGLVGGGTEAFF.

This clone came up a few times. Other DNA sequences in the same sample also yield this CDR3. This chain links TRBV18 with TRBJ2-7; D possibly corresponds to TRBD2 (6 bases). Germline CDR1 is KGHSH and CDR2 is LQKENI. There are 12 residues in the CDR3. V lost 3 bases and J 4 bases, leaving 7 bases between the germline ends. CDR3 amino acids: CASSPEGYEQYF. CDR3 DNA sequence: TGTGCCAGCTCACCGGAGGGGTACGAGCAGTACTTC.

In its sample, this clone ranks as medium-sized. The rearrangement joins TRBV4-1 to TRBJ2-7; 13 bases align to TRBD2. The length of the CDR3 is 17 residues. Trimming cost V 2 bases and J 6 bases; bases outside gene matches: 10. The germline V gene encodes CDR1 MGHRA and CDR2 YSYEKL. CDR3 region: CASSQNPRGLAGPEQYF. Written as DNA, the CDR3 is TGCGCCAGCAGCCAAAACCCGAGGGGACTAGCGGGACCCGAGCAGTACTTC.

The chain is built from TRBV7-9 and TRBJ1-1, with 9 bases aligning to TRBD1. CDR1 is SEHNR and CDR2 is FQNEAQ in the germline V gene (reference sequence). The CDR3 spans 16 residues. J gave up 0 bases and V 5 bases, and 7 bases lay outside the gene matches. The CDR3 sequence is CASSVTGGWMNTEAFF. In DNA form, the CDR3 reads TGTGCCAGCAGCGTCACAGGGGGCTGGATGAACACTGAAGCTTTCTTT.

The V and J genes are TRBV14 and TRBJ2-7; 10 bases agree with TRBD1. The CDR3 loop spans 14 amino acids. Germline CDR1 SGHDN, CDR2 FVKESK. V was pared by 5 bases and J by 2 bases, with 3 bases of the junction left unmatched. The CDR3: CASSGDRGPYEQYF. DNA of the CDR3: TGTGCCAGCAGCGGGGACAGGGGACCCTACGAGCAGTACTTC.

This clone turned up a few times. This chain links TRBV7-9 with TRBJ2-3; 7 nucleotides match TRBD2. CDR1 is SEHNR and CDR2 is FQNEAQ in the germline V gene (reference sequence). There are 15 residues in the CDR3. V gave up 5 bases and J gave up 0 bases; unmatched junction bases: 5. DNA for the CDR3: TGTGCCAGCAGCACCAAGCGGGGAAGCACAGATACGCAGTATTTT. Its translation is CASSTKRGSTDTQYF.

The V and J genes are TRBV14 and TRBJ1-2, with 11 nucleotides matching TRBD1. The V gene's germline CDR1 is SGHDN and CDR2 FVKESK. This CDR3 comprises 17 residues. Trimming cost V 2 bases and J 3 bases; bases outside gene matches: 8. The DNA of the CDR3 is TGTGCCAGCAGCCAATGGGGACCGGGACAGGGGGACTATGGCTACACCTTC. Protein: CASSQWGPGQGDYGYTF.

V and J are TRBV5-1 and TRBJ1-2, with 7 bases aligning to TRBD1. This CDR3 has 14 amino acids. CDR1 and CDR2 (germline): SGHRS, YFSETQ. Unmatched junction bases numbered 2, after V lost 0 bases and J lost 3 bases. CDR3 bases: TGCGCCAGCAGCTTGGGACAGGGAGACTATGGCTACACCTTC. It codes for CASSLGQGDYGYTF.